Here is one T cell receptor beta chain with its context. The antigen is undetermined. Under the authors' procedure: Because ImmunoSEQ provided only junction sequences with no quality scores, the filtering differed. Assay: immunoSEQ multiplex PCR; the TCRdb copy retains only in-frame clones and omits some. V and J calls and clone size are those listed in that table; D and trimming were worked out from the DNA. The sample has millions of clones; 80% to 95% are singletons. Naive CD45RA+ and memory CD45RA-negative subsets were split from CD4+ cells. The sample is drawn from a study of shared clonotypes between healthy human individuals. Across the study: Per-donor plates numbered three CD4 naive, three CD4 memory, two CD8 naive and one CD8 memory.

Notes on the study in general: Non-shared clonotypes were found to have lower generation probabilities than the clonotypes that were shared by all four of the sorted-subset donors.

Material for sequencing was naive CD4+ T cells from PBMCs. The subset is: CD45RA+ positively selected. The TCR originated in a man younger than 35 in good health. Some clones in this sample may be carry-over from other donors' samples.

The CDR3 reads CASSRRGLAGETQYF. CDR3 DNA: TGCGCCAGCAGCCGCCGAGGACTAGCGGGGGAGACCCAGTACTTC. The chain joins TRBV4-3 to TRBJ2-5; TRBD2 matches 12 bases. This CDR3 has 15 residues. V dropped 4 bases and J dropped 5; count of bases not matched to a gene: 5. Germline CDR1 is LGHNA and CDR2 is YSLEER.